The 10 T cell receptor beta chains listed next were all sequenced from one sample in a study of OX40 agonist ivuxolimab in advanced cancers. Assay: immunoSEQ multiplex PCR; the TCRdb copy retains only in-frame clones and omits some. The sample holds some 90,000 clones; around 90% are singletons and the top ten take around 0.34%. The sample consisted of CD4+ or CD8+ T cells sorted from blood, taken in a trial of the OX40 agonist ivuxolimab. These receptor sequences come from an adult with an advanced solid tumor such as melanoma, head and neck, liver or kidney cancer.

This chain connects TRBV19 to TRBJ2-1, with TRBD2 identical over 8 bases. The CDR3 is 16 amino acids. V trimming: 5 bases; J trimming: 9 bases; junction bases outside the gene matches: 15. The germline CDR1 and CDR2 sequences are LNHDA and SQIVND (reference sequence). The CDR3 DNA reads as TGTGCCAGTAGTGTCAGCCTGCGGCGGGAGGTACTTGAGCAGTTCTTC. This encodes CASSVSLRREVLEQFF.

The CDR3 nucleotides are TGTGCCAGCAGCCAAGGGACAGGGTATGAAAAACTGTTTTTT. Amino acid sequence: CASSQGTGYEKLFF. J is TRBJ1-4 and V is TRBV14; TRBD1 matches 8 bases. Trimming took 1 base from V and 6 from J; bases not matched to a gene: 1. CDR3 length equals 14 residues. Per the germline V gene, CDR1 is SGHDN and CDR2 is FVKESK.

The V gene is TRBV7-2, the J gene TRBJ2-7; 13 bases match TRBD2. Germline CDR1 SGHTA, CDR2 FQGNSA. The CDR3 runs to 18 residues. V shed 2 bases and J 0 bases; nucleotides not matched to a gene: 7. CDR3 sequence reads: CASSLPTSGRMSSYEQYF. As DNA, the CDR3 is TGTGCCAGCAGCTTACCGACTAGCGGGAGGATGAGCTCCTACGAGCAGTACTTC.

The chain links TRBV6-1 to TRBJ1-2; D is ambiguous. From germline, CDR1 is MNHNS and CDR2 SASEGT. Trimming took off 1 base at V and 0 bases at J, with 9 bases between the two ends. This CDR3 contains 15 residues. The CDR3 DNA reads TGTGCCAGCAGTGAAGTTATGATTTCTAACTATGGCTACACCTTC. Translated, it gives CASSEVMISNYGYTF.

The V call is TRBV5-1, the J call TRBJ2-2; 8 nucleotides match TRBD1. CDR1 is SGHRS, CDR2 YFSETQ, per germline. This CDR3 has 14 residues. V lost 5 bases, J lost 5 bases, and 5 bases stayed unmatched. The CDR3: CASRGQGATGELFF. The CDR3 region has the DNA TGCGCCAGCAGGGGTCAGGGGGCAACCGGGGAGCTGTTTTTT.

The CDR3 loop reads CASSLAGRETQYF. CDR3 nucleotide sequence: TGTGCCAGCAGTCTAGCGGGAAGGGAGACCCAGTACTTC. The V call is TRBV6-1, the J call TRBJ2-5; 9 bases are shared with TRBD2. The germline gives CDR1 MNHNS, CDR2 SASEGT. The V gene end was trimmed by 5 bases and the J gene end by 5 bases; junction bases not matched to a gene: 3. CDR3 length equals 13 residues.

The V gene is TRBV4-3, the J gene TRBJ2-1; TRBD1 aligns across 8 bases. The CDR3 loop spans 15 amino acids. Germline V gene lookup returns CDR1 LGHNA and CDR2 YSLEER. V gave up 2 bases and J gave up 6 bases; unmatched junction bases: 6. DNA of the CDR3: TGCGCCAGCAGCCAACGGACAGGGATAGGCAATGAGCAGTTCTTC. Amino acid sequence: CASSQRTGIGNEQFF.

This clone was observed once. The chain carries TRBV27 and TRBJ2-1; D is uncertain. The CDR3 loop spans 16 amino acids. V gave up 5 bases and J gave up 8 bases, with 22 bases separating them. CDR1 is MNHEY and CDR2 is SMNVEV in the germline V gene (reference sequence). In DNA, the CDR3 is TGTGCCAGCAGTGATTCTCCCGGTAGGGTTTGGGATGAGCAGTTCTTC. Residues: CASSDSPGRVWDEQFF.

This clone has just a few counts. V gene TRBV28 combines with J gene TRBJ2-7; 7 bases align to TRBD1. The trim removed 8 bases at V and 5 bases at J, leaving 15 bases unmatched. CDR1 is MDHEN, CDR2 SYDVKM, per germline. The CDR3 loop spans 15 amino acids. The CDR3 here is CASAFTGTARNEQYF. CDR3 nucleotides: TGTGCCAGCGCATTTACAGGGACAGCCCGTAACGAGCAGTACTTC.

This rearrangement joins TRBV2 to TRBJ2-1; the D gene is possibly TRBD1 (6 bases). CDR1 is SNHLY, CDR2 FYNNEI, per germline. Trimming removed 1 base from V and 6 bases from J, with 7 bases in between. The CDR3 consists of 13 residues. The CDR3 is CASSEGGPNEQFF. Here the CDR3 DNA reads TGTGCCAGCAGTGAAGGGGGGCCCAATGAGCAGTTCTTC.